This entry lists 18 T cell receptor beta chains sequenced from one sample in a study of blood T cell repertoires in COVID-19. The assay was immunoSEQ multiplex PCR, and TCRdb's table has in-frame clones only and misses some. The sample has approximately 300,000 clones, 75% to 95% seen once. Sequenced: peripheral blood. The receptors were gathered from a woman between 25 and 40 years old with COVID-19, enrolled during active disease.

The chain joins TRBV7-2 to TRBJ2-1; D call uncertain. CDR1 is SGHTA, CDR2 FQGNSA, per germline. The CDR3 sequence is 14 residues long. The V and J ends lost 2 bases and 5 bases respectively, with 10 bases between them. The CDR3 coding sequence is TGTGCCAGCAGCTTAAACTTGGTGGACAATGAGCAGTTCTTC. Amino acids: CASSLNLVDNEQFF.

The gene calls are TRBV6-5 and TRBJ1-2, with TRBD1 as a possible D gene (5 bases). The CDR3 runs 14 residues. Trimming left V 6 bases short and J 4 bases short, with 15 bases between. CDR1 MNHEY and CDR2 SVGAGI come from the germline V gene. CDR3 region: CASRSTGKGYGYTF. The DNA for the CDR3 is TGTGCCAGCAGGTCAACAGGAAAAGGCTATGGCTACACCTTC.

This rearrangement joins TRBV6-5 to TRBJ2-7, with TRBD2 as a possible D gene (5 bases). From germline, CDR1 is MNHEY and CDR2 SVGAGI. This CDR3 comprises 13 residues. V was pared by 6 bases and J by 1 base, with 10 bases between. The chain's CDR3 is CASSPGSSYEQYF. As DNA, the CDR3 is TGTGCCAGCAGCCCGGGGAGTTCCTACGAGCAGTACTTC.

The chain carries TRBV6-6 and TRBJ2-7, with 8 bases that match TRBD2. There are 14 residues in the CDR3. The germline CDR1 and CDR2 sequences are MNHNY and SVGAGI (reference sequence). After removal of 10 bases from V and 2 bases from J, the junction contained 10 bases not matched to a gene. DNA of the CDR3: TGTGCCACTTATATAGCGGGACCCACCTACGAGCAGTACTTC. Protein: CATYIAGPTYEQYF.

V is TRBV6-2 or TRBV6-3 and J is TRBJ2-3; TRBD1 matches 10 bases. After removal of 2 bases from V and 3 bases from J, the junction contained 5 bases not matched to a gene. This CDR3 spans 16 amino acids. Germline CDR1 and CDR2: MNHEY and SVGEGT. The CDR3 bases are TGTGCCAGCAGTTACCCCCCGGGACAGGGGACAGATACGCAGTATTTT. Protein product: CASSYPPGQGTDTQYF.

The chain joins TRBV3-1 (or the pseudogene TRBV3-2) to TRBJ2-1; a possible D gene is TRBD2 (6 bases). Looked up from germline, CDR1 is LGHDT and CDR2 is YNNKEL (reference sequence). V was cut by 4 bases and J by 5 bases, with 18 bases left in between. The CDR3 runs to 16 residues. The CDR3 here is CASSPTSKSTHNEQFF. The CDR3 bases are TGTGCCAGCAGCCCAACTAGCAAGTCAACACACAATGAGCAGTTCTTC.

This chain uses TRBV28 with TRBJ2-4; TRBD2 agrees at 7 bases. Trimming took 1 base from V and 0 from J; bases not matched to a gene: 6. This CDR3 has 17 residues. Germline V gene lookup returns CDR1 MDHEN and CDR2 SYDVKM. The CDR3 is CASSLFGGGVAKNIQYF. The DNA for the CDR3 is TGTGCCAGCAGTTTATTCGGGGGAGGGGTAGCCAAAAACATTCAGTACTTC.

This clone was recorded a few times. V is TRBV5-5 and J is TRBJ1-5; maybe TRBD1 (6 bases). The CDR3 has 15 residues. Germline assignment: CDR1 SGHKS and CDR2 YYEKEE (reference sequence). V shed 0 bases and J shed 7 bases, with 14 bases lying between them. Written as DNA, the CDR3 is TGTGCCAGCAGCTTGGATTTAGGGGGAAGGCAGCCCCAGCATTTT. Translation: CASSLDLGGRQPQHF.

V is TRBV5-1 and J is TRBJ2-5; D not resolved. The CDR3 is made up of 14 amino acids. Germline CDR1 SGHRS, CDR2 YFSETQ. V was trimmed by 0 bases and J by 4 bases, leaving 10 bases between them. This CDR3 is CASSLVSPGETQYF. The CDR3 DNA reads as TGCGCCAGCAGCTTGGTCAGTCCGGGAGAGACCCAGTACTTC.

The rearrangement joins TRBV7-2 to TRBJ1-2; 7 bases fit TRBD1. The CDR3 covers 15 residues. With V trimmed by 5 bases and J by 7 bases, 13 bases remained unmatched. Germline values: CDR1 SGHTA, CDR2 FQGNSA. The CDR3 spells CASSPNPTGSSGYTF. As DNA, the CDR3 is TGTGCCAGCAGCCCGAACCCGACAGGGTCAAGTGGCTACACCTTC. Full variable domain (outside the CDR3, taken from reference TRBV7-2 and TRBJ1-2): GAGVSQSPSNKVTEKGKDVELRCDPISGHTALYWYRQSLGQGLEFLIYFQGNSAPDKSGLPSDRFSAERTGGSVSTLTIQRTQQEDSAVYLCASSPNPTGSSGYTFGSGTRLTVV.

The chain employs TRBV4-3 and TRBJ1-3; the match to TRBD1 covers 10 bases. Trimming removed 4 bases from V and 4 bases from J; junction bases left unmatched: 4. Germline V gene data show CDR1 as LGHNA and CDR2 as YSLEER. The CDR3 runs 15 residues. DNA of the CDR3: TGCGCCAGCAGCCTGGGACAGGGGCCCGGAAACACCATATATTTT. It yields the protein CASSLGQGPGNTIYF.

The genes are TRBV20-1 and TRBJ2-3; a possible D gene is TRBD1 (6 bases). CDR1 and CDR2 from the germline V gene are DFQATT and SNEGSKA (reference sequence). The CDR3 covers 11 residues. The V end lost 5 bases, the J end lost 9 bases, and 12 bases lay between the germline ends. In DNA form, the CDR3 reads TGCAGTGCTGAGACGACAGGAACGCAGTATTTT. Its protein is CSAETTGTQYF.

The rearrangement links TRBV19 to TRBJ1-1; 8 positions match TRBD1. Germline assignment: CDR1 LNHDA and CDR2 SQIVND (reference sequence). Trimming removed 8 bases from V and 4 bases from J; junction bases left unmatched: 3. The CDR3 runs to 12 residues. The CDR3 DNA is TGTGCCAGTCACCAGGGGGCCACTGAAGCTTTCTTT. The encoded protein is CASHQGATEAFF.

CDR3 amino acids: CASSPKTGSGNTIYF. The CDR3 region has the DNA TGTGCCAGCTCACCGAAGACGGGTTCTGGAAACACCATATATTTT. The V and J genes are TRBV18 and TRBJ1-3; D unclear. CDR1 and CDR2 (germline): KGHSH, LQKENI. The CDR3 covers 15 residues. V was trimmed by 3 bases and J by 1 base, leaving 10 bases between them.

The chain employs TRBV19 and TRBJ2-7; no definite D call. The CDR3 is made up of 13 amino acids. V was clipped by 6 bases and J by 3 bases, with 12 bases between them. The germline CDR1 and CDR2 sequences are LNHDA and SQIVND (reference sequence). Here the CDR3 reads CASRETGFYEQYF. The CDR3 DNA follows: TGTGCCAGTAGAGAAACCGGTTTCTACGAGCAGTACTTC. Filled out from reference TRBV19 and TRBJ2-7, the complete variable domain reads DGGITQSPKYLFRKEGQNVTLSCEQNLNHDAMYWYRQDPGQGLRLIYYSQIVNDFQKGDIAEGYSVSREKKESFPLTVTSAQKNPTAFYLCASRETGFYEQYFGPGTRLTVT.

This chain links TRBV7-9 with TRBJ1-1; D is uncertain. This CDR3 region has 12 residues. Trimming took off 1 base at V and 7 bases at J, with 7 bases between the two ends. The germline gives CDR1 SEHNR, CDR2 FQNEAQ (reference sequence). CDR3 in DNA: TGTGCCAGCAGCTTAGTAGCCTTTGAAGCTTTCTTT. It encodes CASSLVAFEAFF.

The rearrangement uses TRBV7-2 and TRBJ2-3, with 12 nucleotides matching TRBD2. The germline gives CDR1 SGHTA, CDR2 FQGNSA. V lost 6 bases to trimming and J lost 5 bases; unmatched junction nucleotides: 6. This CDR3 has 15 residues. The CDR3 DNA is TGTGCCAGCAGGTCTCCGGGACTAGCGGGAGATACGCAGTATTTT. Translation gives CASRSPGLAGDTQYF.

The chain is built from TRBV9 and TRBJ2-3; 14 positions agree with TRBD2. From germline, CDR1 is SGDLS and CDR2 YYNGEE. The CDR3 loop spans 19 amino acids. The V gene end was trimmed by 3 bases and the J gene end by 3 bases; junction bases not matched to a gene: 12. The CDR3 is CASSETSGRATARTDTQYF. In DNA, the CDR3 is TGTGCCAGCAGCGAGACTAGCGGGAGGGCCACGGCGAGGACAGATACGCAGTATTTT.